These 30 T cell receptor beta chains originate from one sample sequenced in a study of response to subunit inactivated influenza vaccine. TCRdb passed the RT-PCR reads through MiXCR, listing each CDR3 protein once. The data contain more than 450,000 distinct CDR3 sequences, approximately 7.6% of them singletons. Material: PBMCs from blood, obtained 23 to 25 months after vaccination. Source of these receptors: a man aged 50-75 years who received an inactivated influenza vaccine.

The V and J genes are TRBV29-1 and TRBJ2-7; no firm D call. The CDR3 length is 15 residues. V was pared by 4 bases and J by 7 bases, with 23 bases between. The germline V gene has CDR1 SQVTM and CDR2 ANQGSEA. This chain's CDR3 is CSVVYVGSPQVEQYF. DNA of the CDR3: TGCAGCGTTGTCTATGTGGGATCTCCGCAAGTGGAGCAGTACTTC.

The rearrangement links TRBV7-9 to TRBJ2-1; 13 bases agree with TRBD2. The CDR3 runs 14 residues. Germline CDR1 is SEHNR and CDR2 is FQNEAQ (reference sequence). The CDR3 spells CAFRGLAGYNEQFF. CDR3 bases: TGTGCTTTTAGGGGACTAGCGGGATACAATGAGCAGTTCTTC.

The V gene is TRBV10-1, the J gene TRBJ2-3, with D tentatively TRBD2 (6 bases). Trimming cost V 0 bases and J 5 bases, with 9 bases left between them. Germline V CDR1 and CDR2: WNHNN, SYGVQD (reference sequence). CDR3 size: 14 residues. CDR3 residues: CASSESRRGDTQYF. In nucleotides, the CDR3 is TGCGCCAGCAGTGAGTCCCGGCGGGGAGATACGCAGTATTTT.

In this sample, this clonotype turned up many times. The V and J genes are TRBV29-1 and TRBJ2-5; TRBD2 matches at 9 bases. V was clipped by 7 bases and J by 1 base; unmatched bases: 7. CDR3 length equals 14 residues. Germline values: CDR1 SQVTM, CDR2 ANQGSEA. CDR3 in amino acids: CSALSGRSQETQYF. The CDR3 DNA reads TGCAGCGCCCTTAGCGGGAGAAGCCAAGAGACCCAGTACTTC.

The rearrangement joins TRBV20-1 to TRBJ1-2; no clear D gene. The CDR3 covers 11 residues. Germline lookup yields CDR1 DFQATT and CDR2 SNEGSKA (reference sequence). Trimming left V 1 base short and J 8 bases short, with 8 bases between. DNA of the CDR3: TGCAGTGCTAGAGTGGTGGGAGGCTACACCTTC. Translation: CSARVVGGYTF.

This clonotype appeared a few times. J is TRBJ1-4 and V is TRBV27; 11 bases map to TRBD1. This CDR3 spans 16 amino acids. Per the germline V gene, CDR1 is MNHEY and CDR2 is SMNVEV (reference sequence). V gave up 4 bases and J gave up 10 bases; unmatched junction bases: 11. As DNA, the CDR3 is TGTGCCAGCAGTTCGCCCTCCCGGGACAGGGGGGGAAAACTGTTTTTT. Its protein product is CASSSPSRDRGGKLFF.

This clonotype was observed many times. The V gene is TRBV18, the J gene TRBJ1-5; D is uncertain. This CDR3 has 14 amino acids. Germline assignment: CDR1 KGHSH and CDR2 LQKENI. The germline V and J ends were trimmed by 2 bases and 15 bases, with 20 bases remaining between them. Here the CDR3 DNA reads TGTGCCAGCTCACCAGTAGGGTTGGAGAGAATAGTGCATTTT. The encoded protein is CASSPVGLERIVHF.

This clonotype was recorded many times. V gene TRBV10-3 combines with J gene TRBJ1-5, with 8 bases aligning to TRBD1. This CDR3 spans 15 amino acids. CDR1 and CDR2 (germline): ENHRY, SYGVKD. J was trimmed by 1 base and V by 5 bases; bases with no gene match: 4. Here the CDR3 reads CAISSDRDSNQPQHF. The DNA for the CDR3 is TGTGCCATCAGTTCGGACAGGGACAGCAATCAGCCCCAGCATTTT.

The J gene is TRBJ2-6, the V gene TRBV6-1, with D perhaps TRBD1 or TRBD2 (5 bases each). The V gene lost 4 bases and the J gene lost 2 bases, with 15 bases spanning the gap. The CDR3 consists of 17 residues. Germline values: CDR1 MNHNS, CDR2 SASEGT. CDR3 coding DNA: TGTGCCAGCAGTGCCGAGGGGACGCGGACTGGGGCCAACGTCCTGACTTTC. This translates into CASSAEGTRTGANVLTF.

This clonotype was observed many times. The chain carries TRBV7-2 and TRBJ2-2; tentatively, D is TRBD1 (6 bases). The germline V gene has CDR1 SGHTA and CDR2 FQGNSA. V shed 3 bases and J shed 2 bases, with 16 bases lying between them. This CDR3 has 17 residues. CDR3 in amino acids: CASSLDSFAINTGELFF. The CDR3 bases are TGTGCCAGCAGCTTGGACAGTTTTGCGATAAACACCGGGGAGCTGTTTTTT.

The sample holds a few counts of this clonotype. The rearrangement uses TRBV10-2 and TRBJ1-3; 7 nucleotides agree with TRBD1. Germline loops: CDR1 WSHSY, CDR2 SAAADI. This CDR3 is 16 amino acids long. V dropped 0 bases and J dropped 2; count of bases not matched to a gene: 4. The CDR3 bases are TGCGCCAGCAGTGAGTCGAGGCAGGGGGCTGGAAACACCATATATTTT. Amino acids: CASSESRQGAGNTIYF.

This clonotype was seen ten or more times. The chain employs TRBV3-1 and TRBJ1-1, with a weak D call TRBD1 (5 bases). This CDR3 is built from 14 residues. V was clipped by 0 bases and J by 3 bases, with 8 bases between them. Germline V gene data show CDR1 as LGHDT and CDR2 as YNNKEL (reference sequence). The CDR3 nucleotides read TGTGCCAGCAGCCAAGAATCCAGGGACACTGAAGCTTTCTTT. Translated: CASSQESRDTEAFF.

Written as DNA, the CDR3 is TGTGCCAGCCGAGCGGGTGTTTGGCAGGCAGAAGTGCAAAGTGAAAAACTGTTTTTT. Translating it yields CASRAGVWQAEVQSEKLFF. This chain joins TRBV19 and TRBJ1-4; the D is unclear. V lost 9 bases, J lost 7 bases, and 33 bases lay in between. Germline values: CDR1 LNHDA, CDR2 SQIVND (reference sequence). This CDR3 is 19 amino acids long.

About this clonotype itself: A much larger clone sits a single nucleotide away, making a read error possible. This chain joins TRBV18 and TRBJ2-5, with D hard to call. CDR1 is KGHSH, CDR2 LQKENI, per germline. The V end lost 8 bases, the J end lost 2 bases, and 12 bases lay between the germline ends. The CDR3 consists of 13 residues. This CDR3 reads CASTTWSQETQYF. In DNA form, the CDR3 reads TGTGCCAGCACCACCTGGAGTCAAGAGACCCAGTACTTC.

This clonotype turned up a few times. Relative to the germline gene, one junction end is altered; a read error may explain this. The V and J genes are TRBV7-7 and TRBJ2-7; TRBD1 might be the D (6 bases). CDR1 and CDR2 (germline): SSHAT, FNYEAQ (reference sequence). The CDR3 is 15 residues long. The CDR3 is CASSIPGQPSDEQYF. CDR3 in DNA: TGTGCTAGCAGCATACCTGGACAGCCTTCTGATGAGCAGTACTTC. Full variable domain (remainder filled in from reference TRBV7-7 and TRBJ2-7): GAGVSQSPRYKVTKRGQDVTLRCDPISSHATLYWYQQALGQGPEFLTYFNYEAQPDKSGLPSDRFSAERPEGSISTLTIQRTEQRDSAMYRCASSIPGQPSDEQYFGPGTRLTVT.

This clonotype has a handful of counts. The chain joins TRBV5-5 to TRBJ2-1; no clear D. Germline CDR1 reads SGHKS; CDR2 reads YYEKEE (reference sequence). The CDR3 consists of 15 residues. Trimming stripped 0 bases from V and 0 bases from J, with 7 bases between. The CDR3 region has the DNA TGTGCCAGCAGCTTGGCAATAAGCTCCTACAATGAGCAGTTCTTC. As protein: CASSLAISSYNEQFF. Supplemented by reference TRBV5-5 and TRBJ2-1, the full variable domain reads DAGVTQSPTHLIKTRGQQVTLRCSPISGHKSVSWYQQVLGQGPQFIFQYYEKEERGRGNFPDRFSARQFPNYSSELNVNALLLGDSALYLCASSLAISSYNEQFFGPGTRLTVL.

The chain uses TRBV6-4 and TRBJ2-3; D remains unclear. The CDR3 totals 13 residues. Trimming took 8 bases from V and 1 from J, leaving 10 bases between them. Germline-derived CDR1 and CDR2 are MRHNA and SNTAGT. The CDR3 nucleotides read TGTGCCAGCCGCGGTGCTGGCACAGATACGCAGTATTTT. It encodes CASRGAGTDTQYF.

CDR3 sequence: CSAKRAGTYEQYF. Here the CDR3 DNA reads TGCAGTGCGAAGAGGGCAGGGACCTACGAGCAGTACTTC. The rearrangement joins TRBV20-1 to TRBJ2-7; perhaps D is TRBD1 or TRBD2 (5 bases each). The germline CDR1 and CDR2 sequences are DFQATT and SNEGSKA (reference sequence). Trimming cost V 6 bases and J 2 bases, with 14 bases left between them. The CDR3 is 13 residues long.

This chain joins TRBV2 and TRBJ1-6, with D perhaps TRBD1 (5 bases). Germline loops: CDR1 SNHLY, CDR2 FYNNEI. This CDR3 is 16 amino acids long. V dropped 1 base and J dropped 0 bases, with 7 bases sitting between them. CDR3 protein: CASSEGGSSYNSPLHF. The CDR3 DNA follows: TGTGCCAGCAGTGAAGGGGGGAGCTCCTATAATTCACCCCTCCACTTT. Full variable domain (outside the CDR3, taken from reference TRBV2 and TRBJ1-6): EPEVTQTPSHQVTQMGQEVILRCVPISNHLYFYWYRQILGQKVEFLVSFYNNEISEKSEIFDDQFSVERPDGSNFTLKIRSTKLEDSAMYFCASSEGGSSYNSPLHFGNGTRLTVT.

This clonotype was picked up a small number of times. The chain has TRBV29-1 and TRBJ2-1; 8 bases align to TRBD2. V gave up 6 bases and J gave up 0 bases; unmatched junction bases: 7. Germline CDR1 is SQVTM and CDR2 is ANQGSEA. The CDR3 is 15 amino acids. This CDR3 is CSVRLALSSYNEQFF. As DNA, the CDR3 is TGCAGCGTGAGACTAGCGCTAAGCTCCTACAATGAGCAGTTCTTC.

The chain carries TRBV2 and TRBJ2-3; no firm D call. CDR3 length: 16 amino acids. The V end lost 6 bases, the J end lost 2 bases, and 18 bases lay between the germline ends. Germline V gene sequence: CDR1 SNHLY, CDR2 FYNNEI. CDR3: CASRDLSFGDTDTQYF. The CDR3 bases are TGTGCCAGCAGAGACCTATCGTTTGGGGACACAGATACGCAGTATTTT.

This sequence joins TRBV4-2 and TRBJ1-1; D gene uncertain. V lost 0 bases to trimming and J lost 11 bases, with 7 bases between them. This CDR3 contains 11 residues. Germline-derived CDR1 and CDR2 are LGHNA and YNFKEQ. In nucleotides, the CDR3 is TGTGCCAGCAGCCAAGATGAAGGTGCTTTCTTT. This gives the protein CASSQDEGAFF.

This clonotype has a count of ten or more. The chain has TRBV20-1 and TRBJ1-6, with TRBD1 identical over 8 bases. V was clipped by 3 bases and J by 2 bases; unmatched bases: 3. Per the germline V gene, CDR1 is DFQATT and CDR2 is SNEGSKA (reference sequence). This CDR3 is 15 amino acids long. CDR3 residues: CSASQGATYNSPLHF. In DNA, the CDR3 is TGCAGTGCTAGTCAGGGGGCAACCTATAATTCACCCCTCCACTTT.

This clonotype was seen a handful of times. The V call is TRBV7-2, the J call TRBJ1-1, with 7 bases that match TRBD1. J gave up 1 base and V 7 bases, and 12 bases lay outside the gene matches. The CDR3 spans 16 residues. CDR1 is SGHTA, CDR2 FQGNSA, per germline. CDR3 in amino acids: CASTTGAAGTNTEAFF. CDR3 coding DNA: TGTGCCAGCACCACAGGGGCGGCAGGGACGAACACTGAAGCTTTCTTT.

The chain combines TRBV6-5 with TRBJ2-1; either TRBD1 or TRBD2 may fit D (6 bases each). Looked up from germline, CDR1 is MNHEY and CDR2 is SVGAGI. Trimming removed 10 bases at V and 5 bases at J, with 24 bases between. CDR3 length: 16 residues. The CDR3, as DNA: TGTGCCATCCGTAATGGTCACAGGGAGGTGAACAATGAGCAGTTCTTC. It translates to CAIRNGHREVNNEQFF.

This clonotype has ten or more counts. CDR3 sequence reads: CASSFHPPQTNTGELFF. CDR3 nucleotides: TGTGCCAGCAGTTTTCATCCACCCCAGACGAACACCGGGGAGCTGTTTTTT. The genes are TRBV6-5 and TRBJ2-2; D ambiguous. The CDR3 has 17 residues. Deletions cut 4 bases from V and 0 bases from J, with 15 bases between. Germline CDR1 reads MNHEY; CDR2 reads SVGAGI.

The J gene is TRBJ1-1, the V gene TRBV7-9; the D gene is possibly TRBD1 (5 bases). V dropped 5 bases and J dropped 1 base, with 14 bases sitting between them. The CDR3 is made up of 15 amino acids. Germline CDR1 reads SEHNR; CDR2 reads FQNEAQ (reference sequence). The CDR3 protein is CASSPPGHPNTEAFF. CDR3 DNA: TGTGCCAGCAGCCCCCCCGGACATCCGAACACTGAAGCTTTCTTT.

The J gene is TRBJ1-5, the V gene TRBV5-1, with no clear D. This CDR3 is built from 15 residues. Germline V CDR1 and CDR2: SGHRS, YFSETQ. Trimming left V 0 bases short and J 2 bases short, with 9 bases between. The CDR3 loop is CASSLGHSGNQPQHF. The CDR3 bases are TGCGCCAGCAGCTTGGGCCACAGTGGCAATCAGCCCCAGCATTTT.

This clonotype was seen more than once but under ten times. The CDR3 loop is CASSESEEQYF. The DNA of the CDR3 is TGTGCCAGCAGTGAAAGCGAAGAGCAGTACTTC. The chain couples TRBV2 to TRBJ2-7; D unclear. Per germline, CDR1 SNHLY and CDR2 FYNNEI. This CDR3 has 11 residues. V lost 2 bases and J lost 7, with 6 bases in between.

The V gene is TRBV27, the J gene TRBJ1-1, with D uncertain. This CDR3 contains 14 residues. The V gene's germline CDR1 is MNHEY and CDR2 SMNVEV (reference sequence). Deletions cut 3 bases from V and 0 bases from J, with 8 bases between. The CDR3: CASSFQAMNTEAFF. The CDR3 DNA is TGTGCCAGCAGTTTCCAGGCCATGAACACTGAAGCTTTCTTT.